The text below deals with one T cell receptor (beta chain). The data were obtained in a study of PD-L1 blockade in urothelial cancer. Overall study: Reported median T cell count for blood samples was more than 110,000.

Time point given: peripheral blood 6 weeks after treatment start. Patients were diagnosed with urothelial carcinoma, either locally advanced or metastatic. PCRs were each spiked with synthetic TCR analog templates. Measured with immunoSEQ multiplex PCR; TCRdb has only the in-frame clones, and not every one. The repertoire has 25,000 to 35,000 clones, about 85% of them found once; the top ten carry about 2.7%. From germline, CDR1 is MDHEN and CDR2 SYDVKM. This CDR3 is built from 12 residues. The ends were cut back, 5 bases at V and 7 bases at J, with 9 bases in the middle. Sequenced here: PBMCs, sampled around atezolizumab (anti-PD-L1) treatment. The chain combines TRBV28 with TRBJ1-5; D uncertain. The origin of this receptor is a man between 65 and 85 years old with urothelial cancer. CDR3 protein: CASSELGQPQHF. CDR3 DNA sequence: TGTGCCAGCAGTGAGTTGGGCCAGCCCCAGCATTTT.